One and the same sample provided the 7 T cell receptor beta chains below, sequenced in a study of T-cell reconstitution after alpha-beta-depleted transplantation in children. Library preparation (for TCRbeta) was performed with unique molecular identifiers. TCRdb re-derived calls from the PCR reads in MiXCR, one entry per CDR3 protein. Of 280,000 or so distinct CDR3 sequences listed, 9.5% to 13% are singletons. Specimen: peripheral blood, collected 180 days after TCRalphabeta/CD19-depleted stem cell transplant. These receptors were obtained from a male patient between 2 and 15 years old who had a stem cell transplant for chronic granulomatous disease, so the T cells may come from the graft donor.

The table lists this clonotype with many counts. V is TRBV5-1 and J is TRBJ2-1; weak D call: TRBD1 (6 bases). There are 14 residues in the CDR3. V dropped 0 bases and J dropped 8 bases, with 12 bases sitting between them. Germline values: CDR1 SGHRS, CDR2 YFSETQ. CDR3 sequence (DNA): TGCGCCAGCAGCTTGGTAGGGGACATCTATGAGCAGTTCTTC. It is translated as CASSLVGDIYEQFF.

This clonotype was detected a few times. The J gene is TRBJ2-7, the V gene TRBV19; 8 bases align to TRBD1. Germline V gene data show CDR1 as LNHDA and CDR2 as SQIVND (reference sequence). The CDR3 covers 14 residues. The V and J ends lost 7 bases and 2 bases, in that order; junction bases with no gene match: 7. CDR3 sequence reads: CASILYRGTYEQYF. The DNA for the CDR3 is TGTGCCAGTATCCTTTACAGGGGGACCTACGAGCAGTACTTC. Full variable domain (missing parts from reference TRBV19 and TRBJ2-7): DGGITQSPKYLFRKEGQNVTLSCEQNLNHDAMYWYRQDPGQGLRLIYYSQIVNDFQKGDIAEGYSVSREKKESFPLTVTSAQKNPTAFYLCASILYRGTYEQYFGPGTRLTVT.

This clonotype was counted ten times or more. This chain joins TRBV5-1 and TRBJ2-7; 8 bases agree with TRBD1. From germline, CDR1 is SGHRS and CDR2 YFSETQ. The CDR3 is made up of 13 amino acids. V was pared by 6 bases and J by 7 bases, with 9 bases of the junction left unmatched. CDR3 DNA: TGCGCCAGCAATTACGGACAGGGAGAAGAGCAGTACTTC. This sequence encodes CASNYGQGEEQYF.

This clonotype is labeled medium-sized. The chain uses TRBV7-6 and TRBJ2-1, with TRBD2 identical over 9 bases. V dropped 0 bases and J dropped 4; count of bases not matched to a gene: 4. Germline V CDR1 and CDR2: SGHVS, FNYEAQ. The CDR3 extends over 16 amino acids. Here the CDR3 reads CASSLASAGGYNEQFF. For the CDR3, the DNA is TGTGCCAGCAGCTTAGCTTCCGCGGGAGGGTACAATGAGCAGTTCTTC. Full variable domain (remainder filled in from reference TRBV7-6 and TRBJ2-1): GAGVSQSPRYKVTKRGQDVALRCDPISGHVSLYWYRQALGQGPEFLTYFNYEAQQDKSGLPNDRFSAERPEGSISTLTIQRTEQRDSAMYRCASSLASAGGYNEQFFGPGTRLTVL.

This clonotype was found many times. The chain carries TRBV6-1 and TRBJ1-2; no reliable D call. Germline CDR1 and CDR2: MNHNS and SASEGT. The V end lost 4 bases, the J end lost 4 bases, and 13 bases lay between the germline ends. This CDR3 is 14 amino acids long. The CDR3 is CASSARYDGYGYTF. DNA of the CDR3: TGTGCCAGCAGTGCCCGATACGACGGCTATGGCTACACCTTC.

This clonotype was counted ten times or more. This sequence joins TRBV28 and TRBJ2-3; the D gene could be TRBD1 or TRBD2 (6 bases each). Germline V lookup: CDR1 MDHEN, CDR2 SYDVKM. The CDR3 runs 15 residues. V gave up 6 bases and J gave up 6 bases, with 19 bases separating them. Here the CDR3 reads CASSPSALGGDTQYF. In DNA form, the CDR3 reads TGTGCCAGCAGCCCCAGCGCACTAGGGGGGGATACGCAGTATTTT.

This clonotype was recorded at least ten times. The chain combines TRBV7-2 with TRBJ1-1; D perhaps matches TRBD1 (6 bases). Germline CDR1 reads SGHTA; CDR2 reads FQGNSA. The CDR3 covers 16 residues. Deletions cut 3 bases from V and 1 base from J, with 15 bases between. CDR3 sequence (DNA): TGTGCCAGCAGCTTCAGACAGGTAGGATCGAACACTGAAGCTTTCTTT. Translated, it gives CASSFRQVGSNTEAFF.